This T cell receptor (beta chain) was captured by sequencing in a study of long-term antiretroviral therapy in people with HIV (dated by TCRdb to the early 2020s). A note on the overall study: The earliest samples were collected about a decade before the 2015 WHO recommendation for immediate ART, when ART was typically delayed until CD4 counts fell. Whether ART initiation and durable HIV suppression were associated with changes in peripheral blood TRB repertoire composition and diversity was tested in a retrospective serial study. From some 27 adults with confirmed HIV infection, the cohort provided 150 to 200 cryopreserved PBMC samples, gathered serially across a mean of around six years (range 1-12). Of the approximately 30 participants with HIV, ten to eleven were female. No cross-contamination during QIAcube processing was shown when test extractions of a monoclonal T-cell line were performed alongside some 33 polyclonal samples. General conclusions and limits of the study: Inferences about post-ART repertoire changes are limited because no data were available on ART adherence, viral resistance or therapy changes. Samples dated from the mid-2000s to the late 2010s, and the ART regimens used may be less effective than current ones. CDR3 length ranges in HIV repertoires were narrower than in controls, and network structure suggested an antigen-experienced repertoire with only a slight naive shift after ART. Expanded TRB clones identified before ART initiation dominated the repertoire across all time points, though the dominance fluctuated and decreased in many PLHIV after ART. Because pre-ART samples had limited cell numbers, unsorted PBMC were profiled rather than sorted CD4+ and CD8+ T cells. Starting ART was linked to a significant rise in TRB diversity, yet even with long-term ART the diversity remained significantly lower than in transplant donor controls. Owing to limited PBMC availability, only the TCR beta chain was sequenced, without alpha chain pairing.

Taken from the germline V gene, the CDR1 and CDR2 loops are SGHDN and FVKESK. From the cysteine through the phenylalanine, the CDR3 covers 15 amino acids. Left in the record is the CDR3 DNA by itself, 45 bases read in frame from the first base. Relative to germline, V is missing 1 base and J is missing 2 bases, with 5 bases of the junction outside any gene match. Inclusion was restricted to participants for whom at least one PBMC sample before ART initiation and at least two post-ART samples were available. Every participant with HIV received treatment in the United States of America. Before DNA extraction, cryopreserved samples of about 1-11 million PBMC were thawed and then washed. At the time of the earliest PBMC sample, participants with HIV were aged between 23 and 54 years. Per participant, PBMC samples came from 1-4 timepoints prior to ART initiation and 2-8 timepoints following ART initiation, for a median of 7 samples. Serial HIV viral load, CD4+ T-cell count, ART history and demographic data were obtained for every participant. Genomic DNA was extracted from unsorted PBMC with a Qiagen kit on a QIAcube, with processing performed in batches of 12 samples.

The immunoSEQ hsTCRB v3.0 assay was used at survey level resolution to sequence the TRB variable region. The target sequencing depth for TRB was 40,000-50,000 T-cell genomes per sample. Pooled TRB libraries were sequenced on an Illumina MiSeq with a v3 150-cycle kit. Under the source paper's analysis protocol: Repertoire analysis was performed in R inside a reproducible Nextflow workflow that covered QC, data transformation and analysis. LymphoSeq2, an R package for AIRR-Seq data exploration, was used to implement custom analyses. A handful of samples that yielded fewer than 5000 total TRB sequences were excluded, so that fewer than 250 HIV repertoires were analyzed. Among the 170 to 200 retained HIV repertoires, under 65 were collected before ART initiation and 129 after ART initiation. Repertoires were downsampled to 5000 TRB nucleotide sequences, with summary statistics averaged over 100 downsampling iterations. TRB sequences were retained for analysis only if CDR3 regions of at least seven amino acids were present. Diversity was measured with a Shannon entropy-derived clonality score and the Gini coefficient. In the repertoire networks, any two of the top 5000 CDR3 amino acid sequences were connected whenever the two sequences differed by an edit distance of one. Antigen specificity groups and MHC restriction were predicted for TRB CDR3 amino acid sequences with GLIPH2. To flag known CMV, EBV, HIV or tissue antigen associations, CDR3 amino acid sequences were matched against VDJdb and McPAS-TCR. Pre-ART, post-ART and control groups were compared with Wilcoxon signed-rank tests and Holm-Bonferroni correction. Drawn from immuneACCESS, this table holds only the in-frame rearrangements with V and J called that TCRdb kept. Clones are partly lost; checked studies trace under half to an unresolved V gene and leave the rest unexplained. For V, J and clone size, that table is used; D and trimming come from the DNA. The sample table shows 20,000 to 25,000 clones, and 85% are seen once. The ten largest clones capture about 12% of the sample.

In the case of this clone: Its antigen is still unknown. Within one base of it there is no much larger clone, and no base qualities were kept.

The specimen comprised unsorted PBMCs, sampled 1.6 years after starting antiretroviral therapy. The clonotype comes from a man aged 35 to 55 with HIV. The V gene is TRBV14 and the J gene is TRBJ2-7; 7 junctional bases match TRBD1. The DNA reads TGTGCCAGCAGCCAAGCCCACAGGGGAACCTACGAGCAGTACTTC. Its coded protein is CASSQAHRGTYEQYF. Outside the CDR3, residues come from the reference TRBV14 and TRBJ2-7 proteins, so the full variable domain is: EAGVTQFPSHSVIEKGQTVTLRCDPISGHDNLYWYRRVMGKEIKFLLHFVKESKQDESGMPNNRFLAERTGGTYSTLKVQPAELEDSGVYFCASSQAHRGTYEQYFGPGTRLTVT.